A selection of T cell receptor beta chains follows, all from one sample in a study of shared clonotypes between healthy human individuals. Sequencing used immunoSEQ multiplex PCR; TCRdb keeps in-frame clones, though not all of them. Of 2 million to 3 million clones in the sample, roughly 92% are singletons; the top ten hold over 0.12%. Sequencing used naive CD4+ T cells sorted from blood. All receptors derive from a man between 18 and 35 years old in good health. Both conserved end residues are part of each CDR3. Each record gives: J gene, clone size, D gene, V gene, CDR3 protein, CDR3 DNA. The D gene is left open where the match is weak. Only some rows state a clone size, as once, few, many or a class for expanded clones.

TRBJ1-1,-,-,TRBV2,CASSEGGVARDAEAFF,TGTGCCAGCAGTGAAGGGGGGGTGGCCCGGGACGCTGAAGCTTTCTTT
TRBJ2-3,-,TRBD2,TRBV6-6,CASSYGTTNTQYF,TGTGCCAGCAGTTACGGGACTACCAATACGCAGTATTTT
TRBJ2-1,-,-,TRBV7-2,CASSLSVGNEQFF,TGTGCCAGCAGCCTCTCGGTGGGTAATGAGCAGTTCTTC
TRBJ2-1,-,TRBD2,TRBV7-2,CASSPGTSREQFF,TGTGCCAGCAGCCCTGGGACTAGCCGAGAGCAGTTCTTC
TRBJ2-7,-,TRBD1,TRBV14,CASSRQGKTVGYEQYF,TGTGCCAGCAGCAGACAGGGGAAGACGGTGGGCTACGAGCAGTACTTC
TRBJ2-7,-,-,TRBV5-1,CASSLEGGPTSYEQYF,TGCGCCAGCAGCTTGGAAGGGGGACCTACATCCTACGAGCAGTACTTC
TRBJ2-1,-,-,TRBV28,CASSYLGAGNEQFF,TGTGCCAGCAGTTATCTAGGGGCCGGCAATGAGCAGTTCTTC
TRBJ2-5,-,TRBD2,TRBV2,CASTSGTSGRVGRETQYF,TGTGCCAGCACCTCCGGGACTAGCGGGAGAGTGGGTCGGGAGACCCAGTACTTC
TRBJ2-7,-,-,TRBV19,CASSIAGQVKLYEQYF,TGTGCCAGTAGTATAGCAGGGCAGGTCAAGCTTTACGAGCAGTACTTC
TRBJ1-1,-,-,TRBV2,CASSVQGGPPEAFF,TGTGCCAGCAGCGTTCAGGGAGGTCCCCCTGAAGCTTTCTTT
TRBJ2-1,-,-,TRBV10-3,CAISERDGGEQFF,TGTGCCATCAGTGAGAGGGACGGCGGTGAGCAGTTCTTC
TRBJ1-2,-,TRBD1,TRBV7-2,CASSSGQGIGYGYTF,TGTGCCAGCAGCTCGGGACAGGGGATTGGCTATGGCTACACCTTC
TRBJ1-2,-,-,TRBV18,CASSPGQGSNYGYTF,TGTGCCAGCTCACCAGGGCAGGGGAGTAACTATGGCTACACCTTC
TRBJ2-1,-,-,TRBV5-1,CASSGARAVRNEQFF,TGCGCCAGCAGCGGGGCGAGGGCAGTTCGCAATGAGCAGTTCTTC
TRBJ1-2,-,-,TRBV30,CAWSGSAKYGYTF,TGTGCCTGGAGTGGTTCAGCTAAATATGGCTACACCTTC
TRBJ2-7,-,-,TRBV6-6,CASSTDPVYEQYF,TGTGCCAGCAGCACGGACCCGGTCTACGAGCAGTACTTC
TRBJ2-7,few,-,TRBV5-1,CASSSPGAGEQYF,TGCGCCAGCAGCTCCCCGGGGGCCGGTGAGCAGTACTTC
TRBJ1-2,-,-,TRBV14,CASSQEWSYGYTF,TGTGCCAGCAGCCAAGAATGGAGCTATGGCTACACCTTC
TRBJ2-3,-,-,TRBV30,CASQGPLGSDTQYF,TGTGCCTCACAGGGCCCGTTGGGGTCAGATACGCAGTATTTT
TRBJ2-3,-,-,TRBV13,CASSLGGGADTQYF,TGTGCCAGCAGCTTAGGCGGTGGGGCAGATACGCAGTATTTT
TRBJ2-7,-,TRBD2,TRBV19,CASSIRGEGSYEQYF,TGTGCCAGTAGTATCCGTGGGGAGGGGTCCTACGAGCAGTACTTC
TRBJ1-2,-,TRBD1,TRBV7-2,CASTVNPGQGAGYTF,TGTGCCAGCACTGTGAATCCGGGACAGGGGGCAGGCTACACCTTC
TRBJ1-2,-,-,TRBV5-8,CASSLVRPGYTF,TGTGCCAGCAGCTTGGTTCGGCCAGGCTACACCTTC
TRBJ1-5,-,-,TRBV28,CASSLLVGVGNQPQHF,TGTGCCAGCAGTTTATTAGTGGGGGTGGGCAATCAGCCCCAGCATTTT
TRBJ2-1,-,-,TRBV30,CAWSPGAPRGNEQFF,TGTGCCTGGTCCCCGGGGGCCCCAAGGGGAAATGAGCAGTTCTTC
TRBJ2-3,-,-,TRBV6-5,CASSQNLNTDTQYF,TGTGCCAGCAGTCAGAATTTAAACACAGATACGCAGTATTTT
TRBJ1-2,-,TRBD1,TRBV4-1,CASSRRTGGDGYTF,TGCGCCAGCAGCCGAAGGACAGGGGGGGATGGCTACACCTTC
TRBJ1-5,-,-,TRBV19,CATRKVVGRGNQPQHF,TGTGCCACCCGAAAGGTGGTCGGTAGGGGCAATCAGCCCCAGCATTTT
TRBJ1-1,-,-,TRBV5-1,CASSLEGGNTEAFF,TGCGCCAGCAGCTTGGAGGGTGGTAACACTGAAGCTTTCTTT
TRBJ2-5,-,TRBD1,TRBV7-9,CASSRWGQGFSETQYF,TGTGCCAGCAGCCGCTGGGGACAGGGCTTTTCAGAGACCCAGTACTTC
TRBJ2-5,-,-,TRBV2,CASRATGTEGETQYF,TGTGCCAGCAGGGCAACGGGGACGGAAGGCGAGACCCAGTACTTC
TRBJ1-4,-,TRBD1,TRBV30,CAWTGQGGEKLFF,TGTGCCTGGACGGGACAGGGCGGAGAAAAACTGTTTTTT
TRBJ2-2,-,TRBD2,TRBV7-9,CASSSKREDPGELFF,TGTGCCAGCAGCTCCAAGCGGGAGGATCCCGGGGAGCTGTTTTTT
TRBJ2-2,-,-,TRBV7-2,CASSRRTGELFF,TGTGCCAGCAGCCGGAGAACCGGGGAGCTGTTTTTT
TRBJ2-2,few,TRBD1,TRBV9,CASSNPGQGAGELFF,TGTGCCAGCAGCAATCCGGGACAGGGCGCCGGGGAGCTGTTTTTT
TRBJ2-3,-,TRBD2,TRBV7-6,CASSQSGSGTDTQYF,TGTGCCAGCAGCCAAAGCGGGAGTGGGACAGATACGCAGTATTTT
TRBJ2-3,-,TRBD1,TRBV4-1,CASSRLPGQGADTQYF,TGCGCCAGCAGCCGGCTTCCGGGACAGGGGGCAGATACGCAGTATTTT
TRBJ1-2,-,-,TRBV21-1,CASSKLAGRGIGGNYGYTF,TGTGCCAGCAGCAAGTTAGCGGGAAGGGGAATTGGGGGGAACTATGGCTACACCTTC
TRBJ2-3,-,TRBD1,TRBV18,CASSGTGRIDTQYF,TGTGCCAGCTCAGGGACAGGCCGGATAGATACGCAGTATTTT
TRBJ2-3,-,-,TRBV7-2,CASSLTSSTDTQYF,TGTGCCAGCAGCTTGACGAGTAGCACAGATACGCAGTATTTT
TRBJ2-5,-,-,TRBV9,CASSVDIGKYQETQYF,TGTGCCAGCAGCGTAGATATAGGCAAGTACCAAGAGACCCAGTACTTC
TRBJ1-5,-,-,TRBV6-5,CASSYSGAGSNQPQHF,TGTGCCAGCAGTTACTCGGGGGCCGGTAGCAATCAGCCCCAGCATTTT
TRBJ1-6,few,-,TRBV10-3,CAISEGGGQGSPLHF,TGTGCCATCAGTGAGGGTGGGGGCCAAGGTTCACCCCTCCACTTT
TRBJ2-3,-,-,TRBV30,CAWTQAGTDTQYF,TGTGCCTGGACTCAGGCAGGCACAGATACGCAGTATTTT
TRBJ1-1,-,-,TRBV6-1,CASSEILNTEAFF,TGTGCCAGCAGTGAAATATTGAACACTGAAGCTTTCTTT
TRBJ2-7,-,-,TRBV5-1,CASSLDALYEQYF,TGCGCCAGCAGCTTGGACGCTTTATACGAGCAGTACTTC
TRBJ2-1,-,TRBD2,TRBV10-3,CAIKGAGGYNEQFF,TGTGCCATCAAGGGAGCGGGGGGGTACAATGAGCAGTTCTTC
TRBJ2-7,-,TRBD1,TRBV2,CASNLQGALVEQYF,TGTGCCAGCAATTTACAGGGGGCGCTGGTCGAGCAGTACTTC
TRBJ1-1,-,-,TRBV12-5,CASGLVLSGDTEAFF,TGTGCTAGTGGTTTGGTTTTGTCTGGGGACACTGAAGCTTTCTTT
TRBJ2-6,-,-,TRBV18,CASSSSTGANVLTF,TGTGCCAGCTCATCCTCTACTGGGGCCAACGTCCTGACTTTC
TRBJ1-5,few,TRBD1,TRBV30,CALGQGNQPQHF,TGTGCCCTGGGACAGGGCAATCAGCCCCAGCATTTT
TRBJ2-6,-,-,TRBV28,CASTSREFSGANVLTF,TGTGCCAGCACCTCGAGGGAGTTCTCTGGGGCCAACGTCCTGACTTTC
TRBJ1-5,once,-,TRBV6-1,CASSAGGQGQPQHF,TGTGCCAGCAGTGCGGGGGGTCAGGGACAGCCCCAGCATTTT